This passage covers 21 T cell receptor beta chains from one sample sequenced in a study of cytomegalovirus exposure and HLA in healthy donors. PCR used 60 Vbeta primers and 13 Jbeta primers. Measured with immunoSEQ multiplex PCR; TCRdb has only the in-frame clones, and not every one. The sample holds 150,000 to 200,000 clones, almost 85% seen once. The sequenced sample consisted of PBMCs. These receptors all come from a boy aged 5 to 17 in good health and CMV-seronegative.

The V and J genes are TRBV19 and TRBJ2-1; 13 bases are shared with TRBD2. Trimming at V came to 3 bases and at J to 7 bases, leaving 9 bases not matched to a gene. The length of the CDR3 is 17 residues. In germline, CDR1 is LNHDA, CDR2 SQIVND (reference sequence). The CDR3 here is CASSMPGLAGLTNEQFF. The CDR3 nucleotides are TGTGCCAGTAGTATGCCGGGACTAGCGGGACTGACGAATGAGCAGTTCTTC.

V usage is TRBV30 and J usage is TRBJ1-1, with D perhaps TRBD1 (5 bases). V lost 0 bases, J lost 1 base, and 24 bases lay in between. CDR1 is GTSNPN, CDR2 SVGIG, per germline (reference sequence). The CDR3 totals 19 residues. CDR3 bases: TGTGCCTGGAGTGTTATCTCAGGGTGGTTGGGTAATAAGAACACTGAAGCTTTCTTT. Amino acids: CAWSVISGWLGNKNTEAFF.

The V and J genes are TRBV7-8 and TRBJ2-5, with 10 nucleotides matching TRBD1. V lost 4 bases and J lost 5; bases outside the gene matches: 22. CDR3 length: 20 amino acids. Per germline, CDR1 SGHVS and CDR2 FQNEAQ. This CDR3 reads CASSSIQTGTGVPGGETQYF. The DNA for the CDR3 is TGTGCCAGCAGCTCAATCCAAACCGGGACAGGGGTGCCCGGCGGGGAGACCCAGTACTTC.

This chain uses TRBV9 with TRBJ1-2, with 7 positions matching TRBD1. J was trimmed by 7 bases and V by 3 bases; bases with no gene match: 9. The CDR3 has 14 amino acids. From germline, CDR1 is SGDLS and CDR2 YYNGEE. CDR3 sequence reads: CASSASLGQSGYTF. Here the CDR3 DNA reads TGTGCCAGCAGCGCCTCCTTGGGACAGTCTGGCTACACCTTC.

This chain links TRBV7-9 with TRBJ2-2; D is possibly TRBD1 (5 bases). The germline V and J ends were trimmed by 7 bases and 2 bases, with 11 bases remaining between them. The germline V gene has CDR1 SEHNR and CDR2 FQNEAQ (reference sequence). This CDR3 contains 14 residues. The CDR3 sequence is CASKTTANTGELFF. Written as DNA, the CDR3 is TGTGCCAGCAAAACGACAGCCAACACCGGGGAGCTGTTTTTT. Full variable domain (rest looked up from reference TRBV7-9 and TRBJ2-2): DTGVSQNPRHKITKRGQNVTFRCDPISEHNRLYWYRQTLGQGPEFLTYFQNEAQLEKSRLLSDRFSAERPKGSFSTLEIQRTEQGDSAMYLCASKTTANTGELFFGEGSRLTVL.

This rearrangement joins TRBV30 to TRBJ2-7; D is perhaps TRBD2 (5 bases). Germline V gene sequence: CDR1 GTSNPN, CDR2 SVGIG (reference sequence). The CDR3 is made up of 16 amino acids. V lost 0 bases and J lost 0, with 15 bases in between. DNA of the CDR3: TGTGCCTGGAGTGTATGGAGGACGGTCAGCTCCTACGAGCAGTACTTC. Protein sequence: CAWSVWRTVSSYEQYF.

The rearrangement uses TRBV6-4 and TRBJ2-1; 10 positions match TRBD2. Germline-derived CDR1 and CDR2 are MRHNA and SNTAGT. The V and J ends lost 4 bases and 9 bases, in that order; junction bases with no gene match: 15. This CDR3 is built from 17 residues. The CDR3 DNA follows: TGTGCCAGCAGTGTGGTTTGGGCTAGCGGGAGAGTGAGTGAGCAGTTCTTC. This codes for CASSVVWASGRVSEQFF.

This clone was observed a handful of times. The rearrangement joins TRBV5-1 to TRBJ2-3; TRBD1 matches 7 bases. J gave up 4 bases and V 4 bases, and 3 bases lay outside the gene matches. Germline V gives CDR1 SGHRS, CDR2 YFSETQ. CDR3 length equals 13 residues. The CDR3 is CASSGTVADTQYF. The CDR3 DNA reads TGCGCCAGCAGCGGGACAGTGGCAGATACGCAGTATTTT.

The chain links TRBV27 to TRBJ2-5, with 9 bases aligning to TRBD1. The CDR3 totals 16 residues. CDR1 MNHEY and CDR2 SMNVEV come from the germline V gene (reference sequence). Losses at the gene ends were 3 bases for V and 5 bases for J; bases not matched to a gene: 10. The CDR3 sequence: CASSLGTGSFVETQYF. The CDR3 nucleotides read TGTGCCAGCAGTTTGGGGACAGGGTCTTTTGTTGAGACCCAGTACTTC.

The V call is TRBV9, the J call TRBJ1-6; tentatively, D is TRBD1 (6 bases). The CDR3 length is 15 residues. Germline-derived CDR1 and CDR2 are SGDLS and YYNGEE. Trimming shortened V by 5 bases and J by 3 bases, and 12 bases separated the two germline ends. CDR3 in amino acids: CASSSQGDYNSPLHF. CDR3 coding DNA: TGTGCCAGCAGTTCACAGGGAGACTATAATTCACCCCTCCACTTT.

The J gene is TRBJ2-1, the V gene TRBV5-1; the D is unclear. Germline CDR1 and CDR2: SGHRS and YFSETQ. The V and J ends lost 4 bases and 6 bases respectively, with 8 bases between them. The CDR3 consists of 12 residues. This CDR3 reads CASSLRPNEQFF. The CDR3 DNA is TGCGCCAGCAGCCTGAGGCCCAATGAGCAGTTCTTC.

The chain joins TRBV2 to TRBJ1-6; 10 bases are a match to TRBD1. The V segment lost 4 bases and the J segment 8 bases; nucleotides outside the gene matches: 8. Germline-derived CDR1 and CDR2 are SNHLY and FYNNEI. The CDR3 covers 16 residues. In DNA, the CDR3 is TGTGCCAGCAGTGGTCCGGCGACAGGGGGCTATTCACCCCTCCACTTT. This codes for CASSGPATGGYSPLHF.

The rearrangement uses TRBV15 and TRBJ2-5; weak D call: TRBD2 (6 bases). The germline V gene has CDR1 LNHNV and CDR2 YYDKDF (reference sequence). V was cut by 5 bases and J by 9 bases, with 16 bases left in between. The CDR3 runs to 13 residues. CDR3 in amino acids: CATSVGGGRPQYF. CDR3 nucleotide sequence: TGTGCCACCAGCGTCGGTGGAGGGCGGCCCCAGTACTTC.

The chain links TRBV28 to TRBJ2-1; the D gene is possibly TRBD2 (6 bases). The CDR3 runs 15 residues. The V end was cut by 4 bases, the J end by 7 bases, with 17 bases between. Germline values: CDR1 MDHEN, CDR2 SYDVKM. CDR3: CASSWPPKGGNEQFF. The CDR3 DNA sequence: TGTGCCAGCAGTTGGCCGCCCAAGGGAGGAAATGAGCAGTTCTTC.

The chain is built from TRBV5-1 and TRBJ1-1; D ambiguous. Trimming removed 1 base from V and 4 bases from J, with 11 bases in between. The CDR3 is 14 amino acids. CDR1 and CDR2 from the germline V gene are SGHRS and YFSETQ. CDR3 nucleotide sequence: TGCGCCAGCAGCTTGAGTCCGCAGGTCACTGAAGCTTTCTTT. As protein: CASSLSPQVTEAFF.

The gene calls are TRBV6-1 and TRBJ2-3, with 7 bases identical to TRBD2. Germline V gene lookup returns CDR1 MNHNS and CDR2 SASEGT. Trimming took 1 base from V and 6 from J; bases not matched to a gene: 4. The CDR3 spans 14 residues. CDR3 loop: CASSEGWGGDTQYF. In DNA, the CDR3 is TGTGCCAGCAGTGAAGGGTGGGGGGGGGATACGCAGTATTTT.

A few counts support this clone. The CDR3 here is CASSLDRTTTDTQYF. CDR3 DNA sequence: TGTGCCAGCAGCTTGGACAGGACCACCACAGATACGCAGTATTTT. The chain uses TRBV5-4 and TRBJ2-3, with D perhaps TRBD1 (5 bases). The V gene's germline CDR1 is SGHNT and CDR2 YYREEE (reference sequence). Trimming stripped 0 bases from V and 2 bases from J, with 10 bases between. The CDR3 sequence is 15 residues long.

V usage is TRBV5-1 and J usage is TRBJ1-2, with 7 bases that match TRBD1. CDR3 length equals 15 residues. Germline CDR1 is SGHRS and CDR2 is YFSETQ. The junction had 6 bases not matched to a gene; V was cut back by 1 base and J by 3 bases. Here the CDR3 DNA reads TGCGCCAGCAGCTTGAGAGGGGGCGCAGACTATGGCTACACCTTC. Its translation: CASSLRGGADYGYTF.

This clone was seen a few times. The chain uses TRBV27 and TRBJ1-2; maybe TRBD1 (6 bases). Between the trimmed V and J ends, which lost 5 bases and 4 bases, there was a span of 11 bases. The germline V gene encodes CDR1 MNHEY and CDR2 SMNVEV (reference sequence). There are 13 residues in the CDR3. DNA for the CDR3: TGTGCCAGCAGTCTCGACAGGAGCTATGGCTACACCTTC. It yields the protein CASSLDRSYGYTF.

The V gene is TRBV6-5, the J gene TRBJ2-7; tentatively, D is TRBD1 (6 bases). The CDR3 sequence is 14 residues long. Germline CDR1 and CDR2: MNHEY and SVGAGI. Trimming removed 2 bases from V and 6 bases from J, with 14 bases in between. The DNA for the CDR3 is TGTGCCAGCAGTTACACCACAGGGCCGTTCGAGCAGTACTTC. Protein: CASSYTTGPFEQYF.

The rearrangement joins TRBV15 to TRBJ2-3; 12 bases line up with TRBD2. CDR1 and CDR2 from the germline V gene are LNHNV and YYDKDF (reference sequence). This CDR3 is built from 17 residues. V lost 4 bases, J lost 4 bases, and 9 bases stayed unmatched. CDR3 in amino acids: CATSISRTSGIPDTQYF. DNA of the CDR3: TGTGCCACCAGCATCAGTCGGACTAGCGGGATTCCAGATACGCAGTATTTT.